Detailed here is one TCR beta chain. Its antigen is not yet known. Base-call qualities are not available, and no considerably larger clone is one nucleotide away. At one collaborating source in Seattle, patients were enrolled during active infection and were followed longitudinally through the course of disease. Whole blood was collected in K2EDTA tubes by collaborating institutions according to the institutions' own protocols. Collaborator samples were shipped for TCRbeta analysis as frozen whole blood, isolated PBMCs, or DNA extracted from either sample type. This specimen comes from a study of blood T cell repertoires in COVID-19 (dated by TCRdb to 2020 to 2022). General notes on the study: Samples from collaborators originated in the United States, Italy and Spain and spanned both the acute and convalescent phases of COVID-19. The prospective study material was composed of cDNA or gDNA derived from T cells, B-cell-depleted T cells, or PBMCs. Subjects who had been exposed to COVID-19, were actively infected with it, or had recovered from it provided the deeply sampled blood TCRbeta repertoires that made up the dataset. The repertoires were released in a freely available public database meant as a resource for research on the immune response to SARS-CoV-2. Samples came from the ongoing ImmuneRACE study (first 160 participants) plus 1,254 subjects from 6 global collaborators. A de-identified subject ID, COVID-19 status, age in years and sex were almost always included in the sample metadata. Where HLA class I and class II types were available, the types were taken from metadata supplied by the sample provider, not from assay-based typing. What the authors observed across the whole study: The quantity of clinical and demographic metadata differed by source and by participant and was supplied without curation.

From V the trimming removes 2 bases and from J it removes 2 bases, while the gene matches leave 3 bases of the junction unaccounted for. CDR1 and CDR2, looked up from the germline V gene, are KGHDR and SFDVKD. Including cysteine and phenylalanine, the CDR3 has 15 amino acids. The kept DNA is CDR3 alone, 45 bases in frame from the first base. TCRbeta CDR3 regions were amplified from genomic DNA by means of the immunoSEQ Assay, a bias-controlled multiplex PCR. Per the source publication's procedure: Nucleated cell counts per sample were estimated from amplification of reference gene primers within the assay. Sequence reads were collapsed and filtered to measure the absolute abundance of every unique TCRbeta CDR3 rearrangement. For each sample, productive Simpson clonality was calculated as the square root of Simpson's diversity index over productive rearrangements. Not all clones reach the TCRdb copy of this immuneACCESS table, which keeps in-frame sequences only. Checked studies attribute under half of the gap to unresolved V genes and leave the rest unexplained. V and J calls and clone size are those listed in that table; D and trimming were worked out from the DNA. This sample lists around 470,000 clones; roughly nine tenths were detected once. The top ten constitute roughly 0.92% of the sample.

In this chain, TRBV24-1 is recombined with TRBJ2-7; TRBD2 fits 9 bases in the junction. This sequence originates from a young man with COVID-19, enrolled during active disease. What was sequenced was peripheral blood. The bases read TGTGCCACCAGTGATTCTGGCGGGAGGGCCTACGAGCAGTACTTC. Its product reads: CATSDSGGRAYEQYF.